Below are 13 T cell receptor beta chains sequenced from a single sample in a study of blood T cell repertoires in COVID-19. Clones were sequenced by immunoSEQ multiplex PCR, and TCRdb holds only the in-frame ones, with some missing. Counted here are tens of thousands of clones, around 87% occurring once; the ten biggest clones make up more than 0.9%. Sequencing input: peripheral blood. The origin of the receptors is a man between 70 and 80 years old with acute or convalescent COVID-19.

The rearrangement joins TRBV29-1 to TRBJ1-3, with 9 positions matching TRBD1. The J segment lost 0 bases and the V segment lost 5 bases, leaving 8 bases of the junction unmatched. The germline gives CDR1 SQVTM, CDR2 ANQGSEA. CDR3 size: 16 residues. The CDR3 region is CSVPGQGSHSGNTIYF. The CDR3 DNA follows: TGCAGCGTTCCGGGACAGGGCTCCCACTCTGGAAACACCATATATTTT.

The chain uses TRBV30 and TRBJ2-7; D may be TRBD1 (5 bases). The ends were cut back, 3 bases at V and 1 base at J, with 13 bases in the middle. Germline CDR1 is GTSNPN and CDR2 is SVGIG (reference sequence). This CDR3 spans 14 amino acids. The CDR3 sequence: CAWRLNQGSYEQYF. The CDR3 DNA reads TGTGCCTGGAGACTTAATCAGGGTTCCTACGAGCAGTACTTC.

The chain has TRBV2 and TRBJ2-7, with TRBD1 matching over 8 bases. V was clipped by 5 bases and J by 6 bases; unmatched bases: 6. Germline-derived CDR1 and CDR2 are SNHLY and FYNNEI. The CDR3 runs 13 residues. CDR3 protein: CASSFDRGLEQYF. The CDR3 DNA sequence: TGTGCCAGCAGTTTTGACAGGGGTCTCGAGCAGTACTTC.

The chain employs TRBV10-3 and TRBJ2-5, with a weak D call TRBD1 (7 bases). Trimming took 0 bases from V and 4 from J, leaving 15 bases between them. Germline V lookup: CDR1 ENHRY, CDR2 SYGVKD. This CDR3 has 16 residues. CDR3 coding DNA: TGTGCCATCAGTGAGTCAGGAGCAGGGGGGCGAGAGACCCAGTACTTC. As protein: CAISESGAGGRETQYF.

The rearrangement links TRBV19 to TRBJ1-1; 7 bases are shared with TRBD1. CDR1 and CDR2 (germline): LNHDA, SQIVND (reference sequence). With 3 bases clipped from V and 4 bases from J, the junction kept 2 bases outside the gene matches. This CDR3 has 13 amino acids. CDR3 in DNA: TGTGCCAGTAGTATTCAGGGGGGCACTGAAGCTTTCTTT. It is translated as CASSIQGGTEAFF.

This chain connects TRBV19 to TRBJ2-1; D uncertain. The CDR3 has 11 amino acids. The germline V and J ends were trimmed by 7 bases and 7 bases, with 8 bases remaining between them. Per germline, CDR1 LNHDA and CDR2 SQIVND (reference sequence). CDR3 sequence reads: CASNLGNEQFF. CDR3 nucleotides: TGTGCCAGTAATCTAGGAAATGAGCAGTTCTTC.

The V call is TRBV19, the J call TRBJ1-5; D not certain. V lost 1 base to trimming and J lost 6 bases, with 19 bases between them. Germline V gives CDR1 LNHDA, CDR2 SQIVND (reference sequence). The CDR3 covers 17 residues. The CDR3, as DNA: TGTGCCAGTAGTATAGGTACATACGCCGGGGTAGCTCAGCCCCAGCATTTT. Encoded protein: CASSIGTYAGVAQPQHF.

J is TRBJ1-6 and V is TRBV10-3, with D possibly matching TRBD1 (6 bases). Germline CDR1 ENHRY, CDR2 SYGVKD. Trimming took 10 bases from V and 7 from J, leaving 17 bases between them. This CDR3 spans 14 amino acids. The CDR3 is CATGNGQTNSPLHF. For the CDR3, the DNA is TGTGCCACCGGGAACGGACAGACCAATTCACCCCTCCACTTT.

The chain combines TRBV24-1 with TRBJ2-1; 12 bases agree with TRBD2. V trimming: 7 bases; J trimming: 4 bases; junction bases outside the gene matches: 4. The CDR3 is 15 residues long. Per the germline V gene, CDR1 is KGHDR and CDR2 is SFDVKD. CDR3 loop: CATSPGLAGYNEQFF. The CDR3 region has the DNA TGTGCCACCAGCCCGGGACTAGCGGGTTACAATGAGCAGTTCTTC.

V is TRBV7-9 and J is TRBJ2-1, with TRBD2 matching 7 bases. J was trimmed by 7 bases and V by 5 bases; bases with no gene match: 14. The germline V gene has CDR1 SEHNR and CDR2 FQNEAQ (reference sequence). CDR3 length: 16 amino acids. The CDR3 here is CASSARSAGVLNEQFF. The CDR3 nucleotides are TGTGCCAGCAGCGCCCGCTCTGCGGGAGTTCTGAATGAGCAGTTCTTC.

This chain connects TRBV13 to TRBJ2-1; no clear D. CDR3 length: 11 residues. V was clipped by 5 bases and J by 12 bases, with 11 bases between them. CDR1 and CDR2 from the germline V gene are PRHDT and FYEKMQ (reference sequence). Here the CDR3 reads CASSPDIAQFF. For the CDR3, the DNA is TGTGCCAGCAGCCCAGATATTGCGCAGTTCTTC. Together with reference TRBV13 and TRBJ2-1, the CDR3 gives the full variable domain: AAGVIQSPRHLIKEKRETATLKCYPIPRHDTVYWYQQGPGQDPQFLISFYEKMQSDKGSIPDRFSAQQFSDYHSELNMSSLELGDSALYFCASSPDIAQFFGPGTRLTVL.

The genes are TRBV27 and TRBJ2-2; D might be TRBD2 (6 bases). Between the trimmed V and J ends, which lost 7 bases and 7 bases, there was a span of 13 bases. The length of the CDR3 is 13 residues. Germline CDR1 is MNHEY and CDR2 is SMNVEV (reference sequence). The CDR3 coding sequence is TGTGCCAGCACGGTTGCGGGGTACGGGGAGCTGTTTTTT. The encoded protein is CASTVAGYGELFF.

The V call is TRBV5-6, the J call TRBJ2-7; 7 bases match TRBD1. Germline loops: CDR1 SGHDT, CDR2 YYEEEE. Trimming removed 4 bases from V and 3 bases from J; junction bases left unmatched: 7. This CDR3 has 14 residues. The CDR3 sequence is CASSRLQGSYEQYF. CDR3 DNA: TGTGCCAGCAGCCGTCTACAGGGGAGCTACGAGCAGTACTTC.